This record looks at one TCR beta chain sequence and its context. No antigen is known for it. Mismatch with germline at one junction end may stem from a read error. RNA was extracted from bulk tissue without any cell sorting. More than 3 cm separated this lung sample from the edge of the tumor. This sample was included in a study of tumor and adjacent non-tumor tissue in lung cancer. Overall study: The cohort had under 15 adenocarcinoma, 2 squamous cell and 1 small cell patients. Approximately 4 million productive TCRbeta reads were obtained per sample on average.

A modified ARM-PCR protocol with three rounds of nested PCR amplified TCRbeta. From the multiplex PCR reads, TCRdb called clonotypes with MiXCR, one entry per CDR3 protein. The data contain approximately 80,000 distinct CDR3 sequences, roughly 80% of them singletons. Findings and limits, study-wide: Top 100 clones took a larger repertoire share in normal lung.

CDR1 and CDR2 from the germline V gene are MRHNA and SNTAGT. The CDR3 spans 13 residues. The TCR originated in a man aged 60 to 75 with non-small cell lung cancer. Sequenced: distant non-tumor lung tissue. The chain recombines TRBV6-4 with TRBJ2-3; D ambiguous. CDR3 sequence: CVSSDSSTNTQYF. For the CDR3, the DNA is TGTGTCAGCAGTGACTCCAGCACAAATACGCAGTATTTT.